This T cell receptor beta chain appears in the sequencing data of a study of blood T cell repertoires in COVID-19. Study-wide context: Sources were T cells, B-cell-depleted T cells, or PBMCs; the material itself was cDNA or gDNA.

The repertoire was sequenced with immunoSEQ multiplex PCR; TCRdb's copy has only in-frame clones and lacks some. The data hold some 370,000 clones, with roughly nine tenths observed a single time. The CDR3 is 14 residues long. V was clipped by 4 bases and J by 1 base, with 10 bases between them. Germline V CDR1 and CDR2: MGHRA, YSYEKL. The rearrangement links TRBV4-1 to TRBJ1-2, with D possibly matching TRBD1 (6 bases). This TCR came from a man aged 35 to 55 with acute or convalescent COVID-19. Sequenced sample: peripheral blood. The CDR3 coding sequence is TGCGCCAGCAGCCCCCCGGGACATAACTATGGCTACACCTTC. Translating gives CASSPPGHNYGYTF.